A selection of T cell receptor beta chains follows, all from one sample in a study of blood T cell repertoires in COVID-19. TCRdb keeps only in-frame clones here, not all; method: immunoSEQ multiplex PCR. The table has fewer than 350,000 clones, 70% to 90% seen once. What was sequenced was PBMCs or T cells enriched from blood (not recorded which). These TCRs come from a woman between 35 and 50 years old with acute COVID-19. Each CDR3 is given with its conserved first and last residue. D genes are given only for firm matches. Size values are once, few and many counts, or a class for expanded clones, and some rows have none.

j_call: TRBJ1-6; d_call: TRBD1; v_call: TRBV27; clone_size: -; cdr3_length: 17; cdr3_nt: TGTGCCAGCAGTCTCGGACAGGGGGCGAAAGGTTGGGCACCCCTCCACTTT; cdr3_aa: CASSLGQGAKGWAPLHF
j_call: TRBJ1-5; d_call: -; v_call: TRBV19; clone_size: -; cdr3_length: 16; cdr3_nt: TGTGCCAGTAGTAGTCTCAGATCCTTTAGCAATCAGCCCCAGCATTTT; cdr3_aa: CASSSLRSFSNQPQHF
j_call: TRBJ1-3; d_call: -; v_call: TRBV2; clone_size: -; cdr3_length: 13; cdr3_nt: TGTGCCAGCAACCGGGATAGTGGAAACACCATATATTTT; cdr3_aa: CASNRDSGNTIYF
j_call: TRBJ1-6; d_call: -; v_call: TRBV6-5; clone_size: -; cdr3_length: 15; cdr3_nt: TGTGCCAGCAGTTACTCTGTGCCTAATAATTCACCCCTCCACTTT; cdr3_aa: CASSYSVPNNSPLHF
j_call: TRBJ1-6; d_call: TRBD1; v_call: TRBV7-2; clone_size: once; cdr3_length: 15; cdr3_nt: TGTGCCAGCAGCTCTGGGACAGGGATTCGTTCACCCCTCCACTTT; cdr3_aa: CASSSGTGIRSPLHF
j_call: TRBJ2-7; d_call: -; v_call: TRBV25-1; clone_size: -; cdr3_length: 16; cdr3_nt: TGTGCCAGCAGCCCACCCGTGCATCTAACCACCTACGAGCAGTACTTC; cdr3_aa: CASSPPVHLTTYEQYF
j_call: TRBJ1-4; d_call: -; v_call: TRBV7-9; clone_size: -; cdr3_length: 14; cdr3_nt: TGTGCCAGCAGCGAGGGGGAAACTAATGAAAAACTGTTTTTT; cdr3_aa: CASSEGETNEKLFF
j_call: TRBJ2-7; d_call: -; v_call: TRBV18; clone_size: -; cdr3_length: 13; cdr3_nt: TGTGCCAGCTCACCCACAGGGACCTACGAGCAGTACTTC; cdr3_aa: CASSPTGTYEQYF
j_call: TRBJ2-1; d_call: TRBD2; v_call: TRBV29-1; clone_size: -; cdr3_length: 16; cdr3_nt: TGCAGCGTTGAAGAACCGCTAGCGGGAGTCACTGGTGAGCAGTTCTTC; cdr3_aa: CSVEEPLAGVTGEQFF
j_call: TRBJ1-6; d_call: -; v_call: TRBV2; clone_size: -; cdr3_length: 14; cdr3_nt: TGTGCCAGCAGTGAAGGGGGCTCCCATTCACCCCTCCACTTT; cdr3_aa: CASSEGGSHSPLHF
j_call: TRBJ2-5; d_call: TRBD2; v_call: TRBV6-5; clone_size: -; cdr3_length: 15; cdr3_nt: TGTGCCAGCAGTTCCCCTAGCGGGGACAAAGAGACCCAGTACTTC; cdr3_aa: CASSSPSGDKETQYF
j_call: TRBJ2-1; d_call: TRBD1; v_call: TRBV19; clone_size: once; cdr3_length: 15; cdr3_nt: TGTGCCAGTAGTACCGGACAGGGCGAGTCGAATGAGCAGTTCTTC; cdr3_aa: CASSTGQGESNEQFF
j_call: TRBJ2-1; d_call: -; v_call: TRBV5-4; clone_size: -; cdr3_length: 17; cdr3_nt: TGTGCCAGCAGCTTGGTTTCGGGGCGGGGCGTCTACAATGAGCAGTTCTTC; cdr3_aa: CASSLVSGRGVYNEQFF
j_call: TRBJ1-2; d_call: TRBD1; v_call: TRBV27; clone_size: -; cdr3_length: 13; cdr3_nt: TGTGCCAGCAGTCGAGGGACAGGGCATGGCTACACCTTC; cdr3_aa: CASSRGTGHGYTF
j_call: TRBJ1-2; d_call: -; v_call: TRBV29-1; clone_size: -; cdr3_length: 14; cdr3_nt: TGCAGCGTTGAAGACGATTGGGCAGCCTATGGCTACACCTTC; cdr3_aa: CSVEDDWAAYGYTF
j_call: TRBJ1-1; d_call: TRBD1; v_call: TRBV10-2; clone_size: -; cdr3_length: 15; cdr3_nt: TGCGCCAGCAGGCAGGGGGGACAGGCGAACACTGAAGCTTTCTTT; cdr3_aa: CASRQGGQANTEAFF
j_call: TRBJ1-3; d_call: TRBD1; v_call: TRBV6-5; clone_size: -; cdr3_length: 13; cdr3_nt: TGTGCCAGCAGGCGGACAGGGTTTAACACCATATATTTT; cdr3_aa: CASRRTGFNTIYF
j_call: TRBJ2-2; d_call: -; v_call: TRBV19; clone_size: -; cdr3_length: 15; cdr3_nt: TGTGCCAGTAGTCTAGCCACTAAGATCACCGGGGAGCTGTTTTTT; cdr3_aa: CASSLATKITGELFF
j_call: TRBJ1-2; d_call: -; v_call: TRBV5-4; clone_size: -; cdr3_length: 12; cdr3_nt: TGTGCCAGCGGGCGGGGGGGAGATGGCTACACCTTC; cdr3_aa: CASGRGGDGYTF
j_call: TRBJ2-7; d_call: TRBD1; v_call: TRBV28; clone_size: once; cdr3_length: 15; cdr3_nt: TGTGCCAGCAGTTTCTCGGACAGGGGGCACTACGAGCAGTACTTC; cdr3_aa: CASSFSDRGHYEQYF
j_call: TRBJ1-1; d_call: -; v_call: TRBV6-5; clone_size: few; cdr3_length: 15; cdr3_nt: TGTGCCAGCCTTCGGCCCGGGGGTACAAACACTGAAGCTTTCTTT; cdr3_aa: CASLRPGGTNTEAFF
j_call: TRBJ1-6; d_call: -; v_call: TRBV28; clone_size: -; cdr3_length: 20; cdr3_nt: TGTGCCAGCAGTTTCGGAGGTGGATGGATCCCGAGCTCCTATAATTCACCCCTCCACTTT; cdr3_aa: CASSFGGGWIPSSYNSPLHF
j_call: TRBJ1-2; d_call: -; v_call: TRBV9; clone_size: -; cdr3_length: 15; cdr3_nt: TGTGCCAGCAGCCCCCAACAGGGTTTCGTGTCTGGCTACACCTTC; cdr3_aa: CASSPQQGFVSGYTF
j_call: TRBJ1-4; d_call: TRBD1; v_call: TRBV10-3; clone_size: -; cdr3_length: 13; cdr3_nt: TGTGCCACATGGACAGGAGGAGGAGAAAAACTGTTTTTT; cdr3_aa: CATWTGGGEKLFF
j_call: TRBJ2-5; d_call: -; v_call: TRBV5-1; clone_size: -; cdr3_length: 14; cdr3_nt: TGCGCCAGCAGCCAAAACGAGATGATAGAGACCCAGTACTTC; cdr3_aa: CASSQNEMIETQYF
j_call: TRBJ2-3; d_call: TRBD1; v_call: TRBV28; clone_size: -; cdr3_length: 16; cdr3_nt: TGTGCCAGCAGTTCCCGGGACAGGGGGATCGCAGATACGCAGTATTTT; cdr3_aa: CASSSRDRGIADTQYF
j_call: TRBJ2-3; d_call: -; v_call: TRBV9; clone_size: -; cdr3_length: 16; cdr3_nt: TGTGCCAGCAGCGTAGTCGCGGGCGTTAGCACAGATACGCAGTATTTT; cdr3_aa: CASSVVAGVSTDTQYF
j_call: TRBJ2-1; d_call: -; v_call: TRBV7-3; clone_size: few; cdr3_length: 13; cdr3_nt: TGTGCCAGCAGCTTAAAGAGGGATAATGAGCAGTTCTTC; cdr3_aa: CASSLKRDNEQFF
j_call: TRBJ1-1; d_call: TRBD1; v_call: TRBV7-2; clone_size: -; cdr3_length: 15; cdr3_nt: TGTGCCAGCAGCCTTGGGACAGGGGGTCGGACTGAAGCTTTCTTT; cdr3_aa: CASSLGTGGRTEAFF
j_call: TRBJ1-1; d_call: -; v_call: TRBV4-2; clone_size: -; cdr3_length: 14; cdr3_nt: TGTGCCAGCAGCCAAGATCGACAGAACACTGAAGCTTTCTTT; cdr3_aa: CASSQDRQNTEAFF
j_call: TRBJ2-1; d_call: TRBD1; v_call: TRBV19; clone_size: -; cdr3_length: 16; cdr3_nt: TGTGCCAGTAGTATGGTTGGGACAGGGGGGTACAATGAGCAGTTCTTC; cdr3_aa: CASSMVGTGGYNEQFF
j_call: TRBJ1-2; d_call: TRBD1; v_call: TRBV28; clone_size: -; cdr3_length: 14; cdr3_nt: TGTGCCAGCAGTTCGATGGGACAGGTTAACGGCTACACCTTC; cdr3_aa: CASSSMGQVNGYTF
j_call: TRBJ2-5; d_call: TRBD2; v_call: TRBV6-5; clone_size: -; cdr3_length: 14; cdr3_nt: TGTGCCAGCAGTTACTCTAGCGGGAGGGAGACCCAGTACTTC; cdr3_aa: CASSYSSGRETQYF
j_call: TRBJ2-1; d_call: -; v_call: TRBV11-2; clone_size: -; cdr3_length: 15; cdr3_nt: TGTGCCAGCAGCTTAGTTGTGACTGCTTACAATGAGCAGTTCTTC; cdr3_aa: CASSLVVTAYNEQFF
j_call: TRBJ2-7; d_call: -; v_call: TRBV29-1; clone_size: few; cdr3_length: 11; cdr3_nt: TGCAGCGTTGGGCACTCCTACGAGCAGTACTTC; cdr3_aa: CSVGHSYEQYF
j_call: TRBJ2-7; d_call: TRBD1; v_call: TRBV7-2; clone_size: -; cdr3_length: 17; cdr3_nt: TGTGCCAGCAGCCTTGGGGCCTCCGGGACAGCATCCTACGAGCAGTACTTC; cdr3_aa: CASSLGASGTASYEQYF